The present T cell receptor (beta chain) was sequenced within a study of cytomegalovirus exposure and HLA in healthy donors. As regards this clone: What it recognizes is unknown.

Whole-study results and caveats: Per published accounts, TCR beta sequences correctly predicted the HLA-A and HLA-B alleles of most subjects.

The ends lost 5 bases at V and 5 bases at J; junction bases unmatched: 18. This CDR3 contains 18 residues. Germline assignment: CDR1 SGHTA and CDR2 FQGNSA. While unrecorded immune exposures were likely, the donors were nominally healthy when sampled. Researchers ran the PCR with 60 Vbeta and 13 Jbeta primers. Here immunoSEQ multiplex PCR was the method, and the copy in TCRdb shows in-frame clones only, minus some. In all, the sample yields about 140,000 clones. This chain links TRBV7-2 with TRBJ2-5, with 9 positions matching TRBD2. The sample was PBMCs. The TCR originated in a woman aged 18-30 years in good health and CMV-seronegative. The DNA for the CDR3 is TGTGCCAGCAGCCGCCCCTTGGGGGCGGGAGGGCCGAGGGAGACCCAGTACTTC. This encodes CASSRPLGAGGPRETQYF.